The 28 T cell receptor beta chains below come from one sample, sequenced in a study of cytomegalovirus exposure and HLA in healthy donors. Primers for the PCR totalled 60 Vbeta and 13 Jbeta. Produced via immunoSEQ multiplex PCR; TCRdb's table is partial and in-frame only. The profile shows hundreds of thousands of clones, under 80% of them singletons. The sequencing input was PBMCs. The receptors were sampled from a female donor in good health and CMV-seronegative.

V and J are TRBV19 and TRBJ2-1, with 8 positions matching TRBD2. The V segment lost 3 bases and the J segment 5 bases; nucleotides outside the gene matches: 9. The CDR3 is made up of 16 amino acids. Germline loops: CDR1 LNHDA, CDR2 SQIVND (reference sequence). The CDR3 region is CASSIAWAGGNNEQFF. In DNA, the CDR3 is TGTGCCAGTAGTATTGCATGGGCGGGAGGTAACAATGAGCAGTTCTTC.

The rearrangement uses TRBV7-8 and TRBJ2-1; perhaps TRBD2 as D (5 bases). The CDR3 consists of 14 residues. Germline lookup yields CDR1 SGHVS and CDR2 FQNEAQ. V was trimmed by 5 bases and J by 10 bases, leaving 18 bases between them. In nucleotides, the CDR3 is TGTGCCAGCAGCCCGTGGGGAGTCACCGACGAGCAGTTCTTC. Amino acid sequence: CASSPWGVTDEQFF.

V is TRBV11-2 and J is TRBJ2-7; D possibly corresponds to TRBD1 (6 bases). Per germline, CDR1 SGHAT and CDR2 FQNNGV. This CDR3 region has 15 residues. V lost 2 bases, J lost 3 bases, and 14 bases lay in between. The CDR3 bases are TGTGCCAGCAGCTTATCTCCACAGGGAAGCTACGAGCAGTACTTC. Translated, it gives CASSLSPQGSYEQYF.

This clone was seen a few times. The chain uses TRBV9 and TRBJ2-3, with TRBD2 as a possible D gene (5 bases). The germline V gene encodes CDR1 SGDLS and CDR2 YYNGEE. V was shortened by 6 bases and J by 2 bases, with 13 bases between the two germline ends. The CDR3 loop spans 14 amino acids. CDR3 DNA sequence: TGTGCCAGCAAAGGCGGAGGCACCACAGATACGCAGTATTTT. This encodes CASKGGGTTDTQYF. The whole variable domain, remainder taken from reference TRBV9 and TRBJ2-3, is DSGVTQTPKHLITATGQRVTLRCSPRSGDLSVYWYQQSLDQGLQFLIQYYNGEERAKGNILERFSAQQFPDLHSELNLSSLELGDSALYFCASKGGGTTDTQYFGPGTRLTVL.

The chain combines TRBV6-5 with TRBJ2-1; possible D gene TRBD2, 6 bases. CDR1 and CDR2 (germline): MNHEY, SVGAGI. V was cut by 2 bases and J by 3 bases, with 14 bases left in between. The CDR3 runs to 16 residues. This CDR3 is CASSYAPGLVYNEQFF. CDR3 bases: TGTGCCAGCAGTTACGCTCCGGGACTGGTCTACAATGAGCAGTTCTTC.

CDR3 region: CASSESLLGQETQYF. CDR3 DNA: TGCGCCAGCAGTGAGTCTCTACTAGGCCAAGAGACCCAGTACTTC. This chain links TRBV10-1 with TRBJ2-5; a possible D gene is TRBD2 (5 bases). The CDR3 contains 15 residues. Germline CDR1 is WNHNN and CDR2 is SYGVQD (reference sequence). With 0 bases removed from V and 1 base from J, the gap between germline ends came to 9 bases.

The chain joins TRBV11-3 to TRBJ2-3, with 9 bases identical to TRBD2. Germline V gives CDR1 SGHNT, CDR2 YENEEA. The CDR3 extends over 18 amino acids. V lost 0 bases to trimming and J lost 2 bases; unmatched junction nucleotides: 9. In DNA form, the CDR3 reads TGTGCCAGCAGCTTAGATCTTGGTAGCGGGAGCCTCACAGATACGCAGTATTTT. The encoded protein is CASSLDLGSGSLTDTQYF.

This clone was seen only a few times. The chain joins TRBV5-4 to TRBJ2-7; a weak D match, TRBD1 (7 bases). Germline CDR1 is SGHNT and CDR2 is YYREEE (reference sequence). Trimming took off 0 bases at V and 7 bases at J, with 14 bases between the two ends. The CDR3 covers 14 residues. CDR3 region: CASSLGQGGGEQYF. As DNA, the CDR3 is TGTGCCAGCAGCTTGGGACAGGGAGGAGGTGAGCAGTACTTC.

The chain joins TRBV7-2 to TRBJ2-2, with 8 positions matching TRBD2. From germline, CDR1 is SGHTA and CDR2 FQGNSA. After removal of 5 bases from V and 4 bases from J, the junction contained 6 bases not matched to a gene. The CDR3 covers 15 residues. CDR3 region: CASSRGLAVTGELFF. CDR3 in DNA: TGTGCCAGCAGCCGAGGACTAGCCGTCACCGGGGAGCTGTTTTTT.

V gene TRBV7-2 combines with J gene TRBJ1-2; 8 bases are shared with TRBD1. The V gene's germline CDR1 is SGHTA and CDR2 FQGNSA. V shed 5 bases, J shed 1 base, and the junction held 9 bases outside the gene matches. The CDR3 has 16 amino acids. The CDR3 DNA sequence: TGTGCCAGCAGCCCGAGGACAGGGCCTGTTAACTATGGCTACACCTTC. Amino acids: CASSPRTGPVNYGYTF.

This clone was counted only a few times. The V gene is TRBV7-9, the J gene TRBJ2-1; no firm D call. CDR3 length: 15 amino acids. Germline CDR1 is SEHNR and CDR2 is FQNEAQ (reference sequence). Trimming removed 1 base at V and 5 bases at J, with 12 bases between. CDR3 coding DNA: TGTGCCAGCAGCTTAGGGGCAGGTTTCGACAATGAGCAGTTCTTC. Its protein product is CASSLGAGFDNEQFF.

This rearrangement joins TRBV27 to TRBJ2-2; D possibly corresponds to TRBD2 (5 bases). CDR3 size: 13 residues. The V and J ends lost 5 bases and 1 base respectively, with 5 bases between them. CDR1 and CDR2 from the germline V gene are MNHEY and SMNVEV (reference sequence). CDR3 loop: CASSSGNTGELFF. The CDR3 coding sequence is TGTGCCAGCAGTAGCGGGAACACCGGGGAGCTGTTTTTT.

This clone was seen only once. This sequence joins TRBV29-1 and TRBJ2-7, with 8 bases that match TRBD1. The CDR3 spans 14 residues. J was trimmed by 7 bases and V by 6 bases; bases with no gene match: 14. CDR1 SQVTM and CDR2 ANQGSEA come from the germline V gene. The CDR3 loop reads CSVQGAALGWEQYF. Written as DNA, the CDR3 is TGCAGCGTGCAGGGGGCGGCCTTGGGTTGGGAGCAGTACTTC.

This clone was seen only a few times. The J gene is TRBJ1-1, the V gene TRBV25-1; perhaps TRBD1 as D (5 bases). Trimming left V 8 bases short and J 11 bases short, with 15 bases between. Germline values: CDR1 MGHDK, CDR2 SYGVNS. The CDR3 extends over 11 amino acids. CDR3: CASVGAREAFF. The CDR3 DNA reads TGTGCCAGCGTAGGGGCACGAGAGGCTTTCTTT.

The chain recombines TRBV9 with TRBJ2-7; TRBD2 agrees at 9 bases. CDR3 length equals 15 residues. V trimming: 3 bases; J trimming: 5 bases; junction bases outside the gene matches: 9. Germline lookup yields CDR1 SGDLS and CDR2 YYNGEE. The CDR3 loop is CASSAGPLAGDEQYF. The DNA for the CDR3 is TGTGCCAGCAGCGCCGGTCCGTTAGCGGGAGACGAGCAGTACTTC.

This rearrangement joins TRBV2 to TRBJ1-1; D gene uncertain. This CDR3 has 14 residues. Trimming stripped 8 bases from V and 4 bases from J, with 17 bases between. Germline V lookup: CDR1 SNHLY, CDR2 FYNNEI. CDR3 loop: CASGELGSGTEAFF. CDR3 in DNA: TGTGCCAGCGGCGAATTAGGGAGCGGCACTGAAGCTTTCTTT.

The genes are TRBV18 and TRBJ2-5, with D perhaps matching TRBD2 (6 bases). V was trimmed by 5 bases and J by 2 bases, leaving 9 bases between them. Looked up from germline, CDR1 is KGHSH and CDR2 is LQKENI. The CDR3 has 13 amino acids. CDR3 nucleotide sequence: TGTGCCAGCTCAGCGGGGACTCAAGAGACCCAGTACTTC. Amino acid sequence: CASSAGTQETQYF.

V usage is TRBV6-6 and J usage is TRBJ2-1, with D maybe TRBD2 (5 bases). The CDR3 consists of 12 residues. Per the germline V gene, CDR1 is MNHNY and CDR2 is SVGAGI (reference sequence). Trimming took 5 bases from V and 4 from J, leaving 6 bases between them. CDR3 sequence: CASSRDYNEQFF. The CDR3 nucleotides read TGTGCCAGCAGTCGGGATTACAATGAGCAGTTCTTC.

The chain combines TRBV19 with TRBJ1-4; 7 bases align to TRBD1. Germline CDR1 is LNHDA and CDR2 is SQIVND (reference sequence). J lost 0 bases, V lost 4 bases, and 2 bases had no gene match. The CDR3 is 15 amino acids. CDR3 region: CASSTQGATNEKLFF. CDR3 in DNA: TGTGCCAGTAGTACCCAGGGGGCAACTAATGAAAAACTGTTTTTT.

The chain carries TRBV30 and TRBJ1-5; D ambiguous. The V gene's germline CDR1 is GTSNPN and CDR2 SVGIG (reference sequence). The CDR3 totals 13 residues. With 8 bases removed from V and 0 bases from J, the gap between germline ends came to 11 bases. The CDR3 region is CAMKRDSNQPQHF. The DNA of the CDR3 is TGTGCCATGAAACGGGATAGCAATCAGCCCCAGCATTTT.

The chain recombines TRBV6-5 with TRBJ2-2; a possible D gene is TRBD2 (5 bases). The CDR3 has 14 amino acids. The germline V gene encodes CDR1 MNHEY and CDR2 SVGAGI. V was clipped by 6 bases and J by 7 bases, with 15 bases between them. CDR3 in amino acids: CASSYDRTGGELFF. The DNA of the CDR3 is TGTGCCAGCAGCTACGATAGGACTGGCGGGGAGCTGTTTTTT.

This rearrangement joins TRBV30 to TRBJ2-5, with 9 bases identical to TRBD2. CDR1 is GTSNPN and CDR2 is SVGIG in the germline V gene (reference sequence). V shed 4 bases and J 7 bases; nucleotides not matched to a gene: 13. The CDR3 runs to 15 residues. CDR3 amino acids: CAWTVWREGSWTQYF. Written as DNA, the CDR3 is TGTGCCTGGACGGTTTGGCGGGAGGGTAGCTGGACCCAGTACTTC.

This chain links TRBV12-5 with TRBJ2-5; 8 bases agree with TRBD1. TRBJ2-7 explains the end of the DNA better; the J call may be wrong. The CDR3 sequence is 14 residues long. Germline assignment: CDR1 LGHNT and CDR2 FRNRAP. In nucleotides, the CDR3 is TGTGCTAGTGGAAGGGACAGGACGTACTACGAGCAGTACTTC. Encoded protein: CASGRDRTYYEQYF.

The CDR3 here is CASSEGQGSYEQYF. CDR3 nucleotide sequence: TGCGCCAGCAGCGAAGGACAGGGCTCCTACGAGCAGTACTTC. The genes are TRBV5-1 and TRBJ2-7, with 8 bases fitting TRBD1. Germline V gives CDR1 SGHRS, CDR2 YFSETQ. This CDR3 spans 14 amino acids. The trim removed 4 bases at V and 0 bases at J, leaving 3 bases unmatched.

The rearrangement joins TRBV29-1 to TRBJ2-5; TRBD2 is a possible D gene (5 bases). This CDR3 region has 16 residues. V lost 3 bases and J lost 4, with 21 bases in between. Germline V CDR1 and CDR2: SQVTM, ANQGSEA. The CDR3 sequence: CSVEGVSREKTETQYF. The CDR3 DNA reads as TGCAGCGTTGAGGGCGTAAGTCGGGAAAAGACAGAGACCCAGTACTTC.

With regard to this clone: Other DNA variants within this sample encode the same CDR3. The chain carries TRBV27 and TRBJ1-5; D is undetermined. V lost 3 bases and J lost 1, with 7 bases in between. The CDR3 runs 14 residues. CDR1 MNHEY and CDR2 SMNVEV come from the germline V gene (reference sequence). The CDR3 region has the DNA TGTGCCAGCAGTTTTGGCGGCAGCAATCAGCCCCAGCATTTT. Amino acids: CASSFGGSNQPQHF.

The V gene is TRBV5-1, the J gene TRBJ1-4; D ambiguous. The germline V gene has CDR1 SGHRS and CDR2 YFSETQ. The CDR3 has 14 residues. V lost 0 bases, J lost 8 bases, and 11 bases lay in between. The CDR3 DNA reads as TGCGCCAGCAGCTTGGACAGCTTTACGGAAAAACTGTTTTTT. It codes for CASSLDSFTEKLFF.

A few counts support this clone. The chain joins TRBV7-2 to TRBJ1-5; TRBD1 matches 12 bases. Losses at the gene ends were 6 bases for V and 6 bases for J; bases not matched to a gene: 9. CDR1 is SGHTA and CDR2 is FQGNSA in the germline V gene. The CDR3 sequence is 16 residues long. CDR3 coding DNA: TGTGCCAGCAGTCGTCCCGGGACAGGGGGCTTTCAGCCCCAGCATTTT. It specifies CASSRPGTGGFQPQHF.